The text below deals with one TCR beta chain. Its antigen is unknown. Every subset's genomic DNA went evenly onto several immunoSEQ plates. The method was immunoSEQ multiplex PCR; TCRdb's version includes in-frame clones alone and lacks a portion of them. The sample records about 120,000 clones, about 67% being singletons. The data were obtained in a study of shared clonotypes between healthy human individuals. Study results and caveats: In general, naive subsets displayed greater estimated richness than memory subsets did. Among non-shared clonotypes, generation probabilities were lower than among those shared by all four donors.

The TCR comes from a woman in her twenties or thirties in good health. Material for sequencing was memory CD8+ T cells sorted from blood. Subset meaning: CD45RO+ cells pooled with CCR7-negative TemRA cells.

The CDR3 nucleotides are TGTGCCAGTAGTATAGCTCGGGCAGAAAATCAGCCCCAGCATTTT. It codes for CASSIARAENQPQHF. The chain is built from TRBV19 and TRBJ1-5; D is unresolved. V was pared by 1 base and J by 4 bases, with 11 bases between. Germline loops: CDR1 LNHDA, CDR2 SQIVND (reference sequence). CDR3 length: 15 residues.